These 17 T cell receptor beta chains originate from one sample sequenced in a study of patients and donors after allogeneic stem cell transplantation (dated by TCRdb to between 2020 and 2021). The method was RT-PCR. Reads for this sample came from a NextSeq 550. The raw public data were reprocessed by TCRdb itself: fastp quality trimming at Q25, MiXCR clonotype calling, in-frame beta chains only. One record per CDR3 amino acid sequence lists the most common genes and DNA. This sample holds some 960,000 distinct CDR3 sequences; roughly 18% were observed only once. The ten largest account for around 6% of the sample. Sequencing input: blood, either unsorted or a sorted T cell fraction (not recorded which). The source is a human donor who was either an allogeneic HSCT recipient or a stem cell or donor lymphocyte infusion donor (not recorded which). It is not recorded whose cells these are; they may come from a transplant donor.

This clonotype was seen ten or more times. The chain links TRBV10-2 to TRBJ1-5; TRBD1 is a possible D gene (5 bases). The CDR3 sequence is 14 residues long. V was clipped by 1 base and J by 5 bases, with 9 bases between them. Germline V CDR1 and CDR2: WSHSY, SAAADI. Written as DNA, the CDR3 is TGCGCCAGCAGTGAGTTCCAGGGCCATCAGCCCCAGCATTTT. This sequence encodes CASSEFQGHQPQHF.

The chain joins TRBV25-1 to TRBJ1-6, with D perhaps matching TRBD1 (6 bases). The CDR3 is made up of 17 amino acids. The germline V gene encodes CDR1 MGHDK and CDR2 SYGVNS. V was shortened by 3 bases and J by 7 bases, with 19 bases between the two germline ends. The CDR3 DNA reads TGTGCCAGCAGTGATCCAGGGGTCCGCCAGACGAATTCACCCCTCCACTTT. Encoded protein: CASSDPGVRQTNSPLHF.

The sample holds a few counts of this clonotype. The chain recombines TRBV10-3 with TRBJ1-6; no clear D. The CDR3 has 13 amino acids. With 8 bases removed from V and 7 bases from J, the gap between germline ends came to 12 bases. The germline V gene encodes CDR1 ENHRY and CDR2 SYGVKD. Here the CDR3 DNA reads TGTGCCATCGCGGGTTATTCGAATTCACCCCTCCACTTT. Its protein is CAIAGYSNSPLHF.

The genes are TRBV4-2 and TRBJ2-3; D unresolved. The CDR3 runs to 16 residues. Per germline, CDR1 LGHNA and CDR2 YNFKEQ. V was pared by 3 bases and J by 2 bases, with 15 bases between. CDR3 protein: CASSQAGIYLTDTQYF. The DNA for the CDR3 is TGTGCCAGCAGCCAGGCTGGGATATATCTCACAGATACGCAGTATTTT.

The CDR3 DNA reads TGCGCCAGCAGCTTGGGACAGGAGATCTATGGCTACACCTTC. Translated: CASSLGQEIYGYTF. The chain is built from TRBV5-1 and TRBJ1-2; a possible D gene is TRBD1 (6 bases). The V and J ends lost 0 bases and 4 bases respectively, with 10 bases between them. The CDR3 contains 14 residues. Germline V gene sequence: CDR1 SGHRS, CDR2 YFSETQ.

This clonotype was counted a few times. This chain uses TRBV5-1 with TRBJ1-2; 11 bases align to TRBD1. The CDR3 loop spans 16 amino acids. V trimming: 4 bases; J trimming: 5 bases; junction bases outside the gene matches: 10. Looked up from germline, CDR1 is SGHRS and CDR2 is YFSETQ. CDR3 region: CASSPTGQGALYGYTF. DNA for the CDR3: TGCGCCAGCAGCCCTACTGGACAGGGGGCCCTGTATGGCTACACCTTC.

In this sample, this clonotype turned up a few times. This chain joins TRBV29-1 and TRBJ2-5; maybe TRBD1 (5 bases). Per the germline V gene, CDR1 is SQVTM and CDR2 is ANQGSEA. This CDR3 has 15 amino acids. Trimming stripped 3 bases from V and 3 bases from J, with 17 bases between. This CDR3 reads CSVEVQGRPKETQYF. Written as DNA, the CDR3 is TGCAGCGTTGAGGTCCAGGGAAGGCCGAAAGAGACCCAGTACTTC.

The V and J genes are TRBV6-5 and TRBJ1-4, with D maybe TRBD1 (5 bases). Germline CDR1 is MNHEY and CDR2 is SVGAGI. V lost 3 bases to trimming and J lost 7 bases, with 12 bases between them. This CDR3 is built from 14 residues. CDR3: CASSYGTRSEKLFF. The DNA of the CDR3 is TGTGCCAGCAGTTATGGGACTCGGAGTGAAAAACTGTTTTTT.

The genes are TRBV29-1 and TRBJ2-7; the D gene is possibly TRBD1 (6 bases). Looked up from germline, CDR1 is SQVTM and CDR2 is ANQGSEA. The CDR3 sequence is 13 residues long. V was trimmed by 6 bases and J by 6 bases, leaving 18 bases between them. The CDR3 region has the DNA TGCAGCGTCCATACAGGCACAGGGATCGAGCAGTACTTC. This translates into CSVHTGTGIEQYF.

This clonotype was seen only a few times. This sequence joins TRBV20-1 and TRBJ2-7, with TRBD2 identical over 12 bases. Trimming cost V 3 bases and J 9 bases; bases outside gene matches: 6. Germline CDR1 DFQATT, CDR2 SNEGSKA (reference sequence). The length of the CDR3 is 13 residues. CDR3 residues: CSASDRTSGMQYF. CDR3 in DNA: TGCAGTGCTAGTGACCGGACTAGCGGGATGCAGTACTTC.

The chain has TRBV11-2 and TRBJ2-3; 11 nucleotides line up with TRBD2. Germline V lookup: CDR1 SGHAT, CDR2 FQNNGV. J was trimmed by 5 bases and V by 3 bases; bases with no gene match: 16. CDR3 length: 19 residues. This chain's CDR3 is CASSLIRLAGGQSVDTQYF. The CDR3 DNA is TGTGCCAGCAGCTTGATTAGGCTAGCGGGGGGTCAATCGGTAGATACGCAGTATTTT.

The sample holds many counts of this clonotype. V and J are TRBV6-5 and TRBJ2-7; TRBD1 matches 10 bases. CDR3 length: 15 amino acids. Germline CDR1 MNHEY, CDR2 SVGAGI. With V trimmed by 0 bases and J by 3 bases, 2 bases remained unmatched. CDR3 loop: CASSYSGQGIYEQYF. The CDR3 region has the DNA TGTGCCAGCAGTTACTCGGGACAGGGGATCTACGAGCAGTACTTC.

This sequence joins TRBV15 and TRBJ2-1; 8 bases line up with TRBD1. CDR3 size: 17 residues. CDR1 is LNHNV and CDR2 is YYDKDF in the germline V gene (reference sequence). The V segment lost 0 bases and the J segment 1 base; nucleotides outside the gene matches: 5. CDR3 coding DNA: TGTGCCACCAGCAGAGATCGGAGGACAGGGTCCTACAATGAGCAGTTCTTC. Its translation: CATSRDRRTGSYNEQFF.

This clonotype was observed a few times. The gene calls are TRBV20-1 and TRBJ2-7; the D gene is possibly TRBD1 (5 bases). This CDR3 is 13 amino acids long. The V and J ends lost 6 bases and 1 base respectively, with 13 bases between them. The V gene's germline CDR1 is DFQATT and CDR2 SNEGSKA (reference sequence). The CDR3 nucleotides are TGCAGTGCCCGGGCCAGGGCTTCCTACGAGCAGTACTTC. Translation: CSARARASYEQYF.

This clonotype appeared a few times. The genes are TRBV12-3 or TRBV12-4 and TRBJ2-3; TRBD1 agrees at 8 bases. This CDR3 contains 13 residues. V lost 7 bases, J lost 4 bases, and 4 bases stayed unmatched. CDR3 DNA sequence: TGTGCCAGCAACGACAGGGGCCCAGATACGCAGTATTTT. Residues: CASNDRGPDTQYF.

The CDR3 region has the DNA TGTGCCATCAGTGAGAGGGACAGGGGCCAAGAGACCCAGTACTTC. Amino acid sequence: CAISERDRGQETQYF. The V call is TRBV10-3, the J call TRBJ2-5; TRBD1 agrees at 10 bases. The J segment lost 1 base and the V segment lost 2 bases, leaving 1 base of the junction unmatched. Per germline, CDR1 ENHRY and CDR2 SYGVKD. The CDR3 consists of 15 residues.

This clonotype was counted only a few times. The chain employs TRBV7-2 and TRBJ2-5; D not resolved. V lost 4 bases, J lost 2 bases, and 8 bases lay in between. Germline assignment: CDR1 SGHTA and CDR2 FQGNSA. This CDR3 has 13 amino acids. CDR3: CASSSTRQETQYF. In DNA, the CDR3 is TGTGCCAGCAGCTCGACCCGGCAAGAGACCCAGTACTTC.